This T cell receptor (beta chain) originates from a study of response to subunit inactivated influenza vaccine. TCRdb processed the RT-PCR reads anew with MiXCR; each CDR3 protein has one entry. This table has about 520,000 distinct CDR3 sequences, 7.2% appearing once. V was clipped by 6 bases and J by 1 base, with 33 bases between them. The CDR3 totals 21 residues. The V gene's germline CDR1 is MDHEN and CDR2 SYDVKM. Regarding this clonotype: Its antigen is undetermined.

Study-wide findings and caveats: With each seasonal influenza vaccination, the authors suggested, few new T cells are recruited.

This TCR was recovered from a man aged 50-75 years who received an inactivated influenza vaccine. This material consisted of PBMCs from blood, taken about 23 months after vaccination. This sequence joins TRBV28 and TRBJ1-1; perhaps TRBD1 as D (5 bases). The CDR3 reads CASSHYNPRVVWGSTNTEAFF. The CDR3 nucleotides are TGTGCCAGCAGCCATTATAATCCCCGTGTTGTTTGGGGGAGCACGAACACTGAAGCTTTCTTT.